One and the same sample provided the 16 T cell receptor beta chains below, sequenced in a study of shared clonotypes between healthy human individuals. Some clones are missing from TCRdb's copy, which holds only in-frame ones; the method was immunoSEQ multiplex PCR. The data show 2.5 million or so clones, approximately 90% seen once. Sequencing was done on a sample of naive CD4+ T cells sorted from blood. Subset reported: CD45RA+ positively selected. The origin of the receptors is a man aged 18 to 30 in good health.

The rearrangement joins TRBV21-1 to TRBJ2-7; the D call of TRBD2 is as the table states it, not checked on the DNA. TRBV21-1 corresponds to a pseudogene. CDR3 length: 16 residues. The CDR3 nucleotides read TGTGCCAGCAGCAAATGTGGAGGCCTAAGCTCCTACGAGCAGTACTTC. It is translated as CASSKCGGLSSYEQYF.

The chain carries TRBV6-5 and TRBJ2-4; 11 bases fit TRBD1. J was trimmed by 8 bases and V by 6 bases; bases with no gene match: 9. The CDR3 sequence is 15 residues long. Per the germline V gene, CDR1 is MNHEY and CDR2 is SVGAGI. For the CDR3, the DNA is TGTGCCAGCAGCCGAGGTGGACAGGGGGCCTACATTCAGTACTTC. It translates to CASSRGGQGAYIQYF.

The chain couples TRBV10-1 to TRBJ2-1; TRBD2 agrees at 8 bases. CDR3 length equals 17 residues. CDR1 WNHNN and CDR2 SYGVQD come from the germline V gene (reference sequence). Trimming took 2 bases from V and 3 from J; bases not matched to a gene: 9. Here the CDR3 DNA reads TGCGCCAGCAGTGAGGGGTACAGCGGGAGTCTCTACAATGAGCAGTTCTTC. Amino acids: CASSEGYSGSLYNEQFF.

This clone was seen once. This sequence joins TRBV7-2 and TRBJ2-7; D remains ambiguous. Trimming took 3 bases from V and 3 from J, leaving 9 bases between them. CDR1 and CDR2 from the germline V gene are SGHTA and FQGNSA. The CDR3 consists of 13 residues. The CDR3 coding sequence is TGTGCCAGCAGCTTCTACCGGAACTACGAGCAGTACTTC. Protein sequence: CASSFYRNYEQYF.

The CDR3 nucleotides read TGTGCCAGTAGTGAACACACGAGCACTGAAGCTTTCTTT. Translating it yields CASSEHTSTEAFF. This chain uses TRBV19 with TRBJ1-1; D gene unclear. Germline V gives CDR1 LNHDA, CDR2 SQIVND (reference sequence). V lost 5 bases and J 4 bases, leaving 11 bases between the germline ends. CDR3 size: 13 residues.

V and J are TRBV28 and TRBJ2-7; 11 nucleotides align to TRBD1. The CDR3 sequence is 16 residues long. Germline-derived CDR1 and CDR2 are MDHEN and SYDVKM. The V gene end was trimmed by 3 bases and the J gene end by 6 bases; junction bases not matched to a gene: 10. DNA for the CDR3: TGTGCCAGCAGTTTCTCCGGACAGGGGGCAAGAATCGAGCAGTACTTC. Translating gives CASSFSGQGARIEQYF.

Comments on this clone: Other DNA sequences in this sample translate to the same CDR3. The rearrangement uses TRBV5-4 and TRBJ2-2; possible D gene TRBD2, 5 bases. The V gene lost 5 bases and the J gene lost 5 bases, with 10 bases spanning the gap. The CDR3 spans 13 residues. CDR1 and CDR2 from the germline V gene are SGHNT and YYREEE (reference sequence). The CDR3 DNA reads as TGTGCCAGCAGTTTAGAGGGAACCGGGGAGCTGTTTTTT. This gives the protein CASSLEGTGELFF.

The CDR3 region is CASSLLTGSGADTQYF. In nucleotides, the CDR3 is TGTGCCAGCAGTTTATTAACAGGGTCCGGGGCAGATACGCAGTATTTT. The rearrangement links TRBV28 to TRBJ2-3, with TRBD1 as a possible D gene (6 bases). Germline V CDR1 and CDR2: MDHEN, SYDVKM. Trimming pared 1 base from V and 4 bases from J, leaving 15 bases between. The CDR3 loop spans 16 amino acids.

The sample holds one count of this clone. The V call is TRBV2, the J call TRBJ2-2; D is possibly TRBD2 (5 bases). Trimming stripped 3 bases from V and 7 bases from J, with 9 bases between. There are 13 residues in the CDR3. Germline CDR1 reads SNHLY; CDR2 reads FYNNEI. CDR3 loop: CASSDRGIGELFF. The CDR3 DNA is TGTGCCAGCAGTGATCGAGGGATCGGGGAGCTGTTTTTT.

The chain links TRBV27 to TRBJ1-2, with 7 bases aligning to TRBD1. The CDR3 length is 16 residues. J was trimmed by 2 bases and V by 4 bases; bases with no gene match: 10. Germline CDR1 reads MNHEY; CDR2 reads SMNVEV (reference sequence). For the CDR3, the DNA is TGTGCCAGCAGTTCCCATTTTACAGGGGCAAACTATGGCTACACCTTC. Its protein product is CASSSHFTGANYGYTF.

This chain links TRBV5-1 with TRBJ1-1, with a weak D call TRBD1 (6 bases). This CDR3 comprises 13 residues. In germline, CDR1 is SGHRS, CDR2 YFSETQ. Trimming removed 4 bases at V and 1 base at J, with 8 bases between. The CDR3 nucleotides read TGCGCCAGCAGCGGGGGGCCGAACACTGAAGCTTTCTTT. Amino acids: CASSGGPNTEAFF.

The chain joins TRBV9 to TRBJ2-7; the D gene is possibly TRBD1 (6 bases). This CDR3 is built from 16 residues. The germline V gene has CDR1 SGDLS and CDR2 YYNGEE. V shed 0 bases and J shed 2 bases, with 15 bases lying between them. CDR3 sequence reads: CASSVAGAGVAYEQYF. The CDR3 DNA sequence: TGTGCCAGCAGCGTAGCCGGGGCAGGGGTAGCCTACGAGCAGTACTTC.

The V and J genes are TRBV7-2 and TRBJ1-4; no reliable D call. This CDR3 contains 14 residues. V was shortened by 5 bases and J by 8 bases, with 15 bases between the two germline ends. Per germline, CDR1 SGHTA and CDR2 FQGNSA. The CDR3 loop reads CASSPAQISEKLFF. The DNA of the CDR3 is TGTGCCAGCAGCCCAGCCCAGATATCGGAAAAACTGTTTTTT.

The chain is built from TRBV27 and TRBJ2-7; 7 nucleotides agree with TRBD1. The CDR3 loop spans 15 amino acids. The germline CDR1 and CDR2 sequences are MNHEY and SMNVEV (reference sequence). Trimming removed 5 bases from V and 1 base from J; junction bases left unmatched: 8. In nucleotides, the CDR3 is TGTGCCAGCAGTCTCCGGGACAGTCAGTCCTACGAGCAGTACTTC. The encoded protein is CASSLRDSQSYEQYF.

The CDR3 here is CAFATSSGNTIYF. CDR3 nucleotides: TGTGCCTTTGCAACTAGCTCTGGAAACACCATATATTTT. The V call is TRBV30, the J call TRBJ1-3; D remains ambiguous. CDR1 is GTSNPN, CDR2 SVGIG, per germline (reference sequence). The V gene lost 7 bases and the J gene lost 0 bases, with 10 bases spanning the gap. The CDR3 runs to 13 residues.

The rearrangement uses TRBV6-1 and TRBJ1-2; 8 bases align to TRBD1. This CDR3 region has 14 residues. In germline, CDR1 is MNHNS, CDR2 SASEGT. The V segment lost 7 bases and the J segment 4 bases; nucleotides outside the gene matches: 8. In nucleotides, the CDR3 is TGTGCCAGCACCACACAGGGGGAAGGCTATGGCTACACCTTC. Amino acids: CASTTQGEGYGYTF.